This is a list of T cell receptor beta chains from one sample in a study of blood T cell repertoires in COVID-19. Produced via immunoSEQ multiplex PCR; TCRdb's table is partial and in-frame only. This sample has tens of thousands of clones, with about three quarters found just once. Sequenced material: peripheral blood. The receptors stem from a woman in her 70s with acute or convalescent COVID-19. The CDR3 runs from the conserved cysteine through the conserved F or W. The D gene is left open where the match is weak. Clone sizes are given selectively: once, few, many, or a class where the clone is expanded.

-	TRBJ1-1	TRBV28	-	CASSLLFGGWNTEAFF	TGTGCCAGCAGTCTACTTTTCGGGGGTTGGAACACTGAAGCTTTCTTT
-	TRBJ1-1	TRBV14	few	CASSQDTITEAGEAFF	TGTGCCAGCAGCCAAGATACTATAACAGAGGCGGGTGAAGCTTTCTTT
-	TRBJ1-6	TRBV5-1	once	CASSLELYNSPLHF	TGCGCCAGCAGCTTGGAGCTTTATAATTCACCCCTCCACTTT
-	TRBJ2-1	TRBV7-2	-	CASSTSGSSYNEQFF	TGTGCCAGCAGCACATCCGGGTCATCCTACAATGAGCAGTTCTTC
TRBD1	TRBJ2-2	TRBV7-6	-	CASSLVDGRGTGELFF	TGTGCCAGCAGCTTAGTGGACGGCAGGGGGACCGGGGAGCTGTTTTTT
-	TRBJ1-4	TRBV7-2	few	CASSSSGQRGEKLFF	TGTGCCAGCAGCTCCTCGGGACAACGGGGAGAAAAACTGTTTTTT
TRBD1	TRBJ1-4	TRBV27	-	CASSRQGMEKLFF	TGTGCCAGCAGTCGACAGGGTATGGAAAAACTGTTTTTT
TRBD1	TRBJ1-1	TRBV14	-	CASSLMGQMNTEAFF	TGTGCCAGCAGCCTTATGGGACAGATGAACACTGAAGCTTTCTTT
-	TRBJ1-5	TRBV7-9	few	CASSIGGGRQPQHF	TGTGCCAGCAGCATTGGCGGGGGGCGTCAGCCCCAGCATTTT
TRBD1	TRBJ1-4	TRBV7-6	-	CASSFGQGNEKLFF	TGTGCCAGCAGCTTTGGACAGGGTAATGAAAAACTGTTTTTT
TRBD1	TRBJ2-7	TRBV7-2	-	CASSPTGTYEQYF	TGTGCCAGCAGCCCGACAGGGACCTACGAGCAGTACTTC
-	TRBJ2-3	TRBV19	few	CASSPPLSRLDTQYF	TGTGCCAGTAGTCCCCCCCTTAGCCGTTTGGATACGCAGTATTTT
TRBD2	TRBJ2-1	TRBV5-1	-	CASSLEASGSSYNEQFF	TGCGCCAGCAGCTTGGAGGCTAGCGGAAGTTCATACAATGAGCAGTTCTTC
TRBD1	TRBJ2-7	TRBV7-2	-	CASSLDPGQGRQYF	TGTGCCAGCAGCTTAGACCCGGGACAGGGGCGGCAGTACTTC
TRBD2	TRBJ2-1	TRBV29-1	-	CSVESTGGISDEQFF	TGCAGCGTTGAATCAACGGGGGGTATCTCGGATGAGCAGTTCTTC
TRBD1	TRBJ2-7	TRBV28	once	CASTPRGRDSSYEQYF	TGTGCCAGCACTCCCAGGGGGCGGGATTCCTCCTACGAGCAGTACTTC
-	TRBJ2-5	TRBV3-1/TRBV3-2	once	CASSQVRTRQETQYF	TGTGCCAGCAGCCAAGTAAGGACTCGTCAAGAGACCCAGTACTTC
-	TRBJ2-7	TRBV10-3	-	CATQNPGHGGSVEQYF	TGTGCCACCCAGAATCCCGGACATGGGGGCAGTGTCGAGCAGTACTTC
-	TRBJ2-7	TRBV5-1	few	CASSWGDSRYEQYF	TGCGCCAGCAGCTGGGGGGACAGCCGCTACGAGCAGTACTTC
TRBD1	TRBJ1-1	TRBV7-2	-	CASSSGDRGTFGAFF	TGTGCCAGCAGTTCGGGGGACAGGGGAACATTTGGAGCTTTCTTT
-	TRBJ1-5	TRBV28	-	CASSGGHLSGNQPQHF	TGTGCCAGCAGTGGGGGCCACCTTAGCGGCAATCAGCCCCAGCATTTT
-	TRBJ1-5	TRBV2	-	CASQDTNQPQHF	TGTGCCAGCCAGGACACAAATCAGCCCCAGCATTTT
-	TRBJ2-2	TRBV2	-	CASQVIGNRNGELFF	TGTGCCAGCCAGGTCATAGGAAACAGGAACGGGGAGCTGTTTTTT
TRBD1	TRBJ2-2	TRBV5-8	-	CASSWDRGTGELFF	TGTGCCAGCAGCTGGGACAGGGGCACCGGGGAGCTGTTTTTT
TRBD2	TRBJ2-5	TRBV7-3	-	CASSSLGRGETQYF	TGTGCCAGCAGCTCACTGGGGCGGGGGGAGACCCAGTACTTC
TRBD2	TRBJ2-5	TRBV10-1	-	CASSESTGGGKTQYF	TGCGCCAGCAGTGAGTCGACGGGAGGAGGAAAGACCCAGTACTTC
TRBD2	TRBJ2-1	TRBV5-1	once	CASSLASGTYNEQFF	TGCGCCAGCAGCTTGGCGAGCGGGACCTACAATGAGCAGTTCTTC
TRBD1	TRBJ1-2	TRBV28	-	CASSHRDRVSRGYTF	TGTGCCAGCAGCCACCGGGACAGGGTCTCGCGTGGCTACACCTTC
-	TRBJ1-2	TRBV7-8	-	CASSLDRLRQSINYGYTF	TGTGCCAGCAGCTTAGATCGTTTAAGACAGTCGATTAACTATGGCTACACCTTC